The 12 T cell receptor beta chains reported below all come from one sample, sequenced in a study of CD8+ T cells in alopecia areata. Once RNA had been extracted, it was reverse transcribed into cDNA to act as the sequencing template. Profiling relied on immunoSEQ multiplex PCR, and the TCRdb table lists in-frame clones only, not all of them. The sample carries approximately 150,000 clones, about 87% recorded once. The sequences come from CD8+ T cells sorted from blood, collected at week 0. The receptor source for this set is a human donor with alopecia areata.

The V gene is TRBV5-1, the J gene TRBJ2-7, with D possibly being TRBD1 (5 bases). This CDR3 contains 14 residues. V was shortened by 0 bases and J by 0 bases, with 7 bases between the two germline ends. Per the germline V gene, CDR1 is SGHRS and CDR2 is YFSETQ. The CDR3 sequence: CASSLDRSSYEQYF. CDR3 DNA: TGCGCCAGCAGCTTGGACAGGAGCTCCTACGAGCAGTACTTC.

V usage is TRBV6-1 and J usage is TRBJ2-7; D gene uncertain. V lost 10 bases and J 0 bases, leaving 7 bases between the germline ends. Germline CDR1 is MNHNS and CDR2 is SASEGT. This CDR3 region has 11 residues. CDR3 nucleotides: TGTGCCACCACCCTCTCCTACGAGCAGTACTTC. This codes for CATTLSYEQYF.

This clone was counted only a few times. This sequence joins TRBV15 and TRBJ2-1, with TRBD1 matching over 8 bases. Trimming cost V 2 bases and J 7 bases; bases outside gene matches: 4. Per the germline V gene, CDR1 is LNHNV and CDR2 is YYDKDF (reference sequence). There are 14 residues in the CDR3. CDR3 bases: TGTGCCACCAGCAGACTGACAGGGGATAATGAGCAGTTCTTC. Translated, it gives CATSRLTGDNEQFF.

The CDR3 spells CASSWRSKSNEQFF. CDR3 DNA: TGCGCCAGCAGCTGGAGGAGCAAGAGCAATGAGCAGTTCTTC. This rearrangement joins TRBV5-1 to TRBJ2-1; maybe TRBD2 (5 bases). CDR1 is SGHRS, CDR2 YFSETQ, per germline. CDR3 length equals 14 residues. The ends were cut back, 3 bases at V and 6 bases at J, with 13 bases in the middle.

J is TRBJ2-7 and V is TRBV13, with 9 bases lining up with TRBD1. The junction had 9 bases not matched to a gene; V was cut back by 2 bases and J by 4 bases. The CDR3 has 16 residues. Germline assignment: CDR1 PRHDT and CDR2 FYEKMQ (reference sequence). In nucleotides, the CDR3 is TGTGCCAGCAGCTTAAGACAGGGGGGATTCCTGTACGAGCAGTACTTC. The encoded protein is CASSLRQGGFLYEQYF.

V is TRBV9 and J is TRBJ2-1; no reliable D call. V dropped 2 bases and J dropped 4 bases, with 7 bases sitting between them. The CDR3 is 13 residues long. CDR1 and CDR2 from the germline V gene are SGDLS and YYNGEE. The CDR3 DNA reads as TGTGCCAGCAGCGTTACCTCTTACAATGAGCAGTTCTTC. Protein sequence: CASSVTSYNEQFF.

The chain has TRBV11-2 and TRBJ2-1; 8 bases fit TRBD2. Losses at the gene ends were 0 bases for V and 1 base for J; bases not matched to a gene: 8. Germline assignment: CDR1 SGHAT and CDR2 FQNNGV. This CDR3 is 18 amino acids long. Written as DNA, the CDR3 is TGTGCCAGCAGCTTAGATGGGGCTAGCGGGCTATCCTACAATGAGCAGTTCTTC. It codes for CASSLDGASGLSYNEQFF. Together with reference TRBV11-2 and TRBJ2-1, the CDR3 gives the full variable domain: EAGVAQSPRYKIIEKRQSVAFWCNPISGHATLYWYQQILGQGPKLLIQFQNNGVVDDSQLPKDRFSAERLKGVDSTLKIQPAKLEDSAVYLCASSLDGASGLSYNEQFFGPGTRLTVL.

A remark on this clone: Because the CDR3 is missing its conserved closing phenylalanine or tryptophan, this is likely a read error. The J gene is TRBJ1-1, the V gene TRBV11-2; D call uncertain. The length of the CDR3 is 14 residues. Germline V gene lookup returns CDR1 SGHAT and CDR2 FQNNGV. V was trimmed by 0 bases and J by 1 base, leaving 6 bases between them. The CDR3 loop is CASSLEARNTEAFL. The CDR3 DNA reads TGTGCCAGCAGCTTAGAGGCGAGGAACACTGAAGCTTTCCTT.

This clone was recorded only once. The J gene is TRBJ1-1, the V gene TRBV2, with D unresolved. CDR1 and CDR2 from the germline V gene are SNHLY and FYNNEI. The CDR3 covers 13 residues. Trimming took 10 bases from V and 8 from J, leaving 20 bases between them. The CDR3 is CAITFDDQAEAFF. In nucleotides, the CDR3 is TGTGCCATCACCTTCGATGACCAGGCCGAAGCTTTCTTT. The whole variable domain, remainder taken from reference TRBV2 and TRBJ1-1, is EPEVTQTPSHQVTQMGQEVILRCVPISNHLYFYWYRQILGQKVEFLVSFYNNEISEKSEIFDDQFSVERPDGSNFTLKIRSTKLEDSAMYFCAITFDDQAEAFFGQGTRLTVV.

This clone was found a few times. This chain connects TRBV9 to TRBJ1-4, with D perhaps TRBD1 (5 bases). Germline V gene lookup returns CDR1 SGDLS and CDR2 YYNGEE. V was trimmed by 6 bases and J by 8 bases, leaving 17 bases between them. CDR3 size: 14 residues. CDR3 nucleotide sequence: TGTGCCAGCACGTCAGGCAGGGCCCCCGAAAAACTGTTTTTT. This translates into CASTSGRAPEKLFF.

The chain recombines TRBV11-2 with TRBJ2-1; 7 bases are a match to TRBD1. Germline values: CDR1 SGHAT, CDR2 FQNNGV. V shed 1 base and J 7 bases; nucleotides not matched to a gene: 10. The CDR3 extends over 16 amino acids. This chain's CDR3 is CASSLVGEGAVNEQFF. CDR3 nucleotides: TGTGCCAGCAGCTTAGTGGGCGAGGGGGCCGTTAATGAGCAGTTCTTC.

The chain is built from TRBV7-3 and TRBJ2-1, with 9 positions matching TRBD2. In germline, CDR1 is SGHTA, CDR2 FQGTGA. The CDR3 contains 15 residues. V trimming: 2 bases; J trimming: 7 bases; junction bases outside the gene matches: 6. The CDR3 reads CASSLFSGGSNEQFF. CDR3 nucleotide sequence: TGTGCCAGCAGCTTATTTAGCGGGGGTTCGAATGAGCAGTTCTTC.